The 32 T cell receptor beta chains below were found in one sample sequenced in a study of blood T cell repertoires in COVID-19. Assay: immunoSEQ multiplex PCR; the TCRdb copy retains only in-frame clones and omits some. Of just over 200,000 clones in the sample, 65% to 90% are singletons; the top ten hold more than 5.5%. The source material was peripheral blood. Source of these receptors: a man aged 80 or over with acute or convalescent COVID-19.

This clone came up a few times. This sequence joins TRBV30 and TRBJ2-4; D is undetermined. Germline lookup yields CDR1 GTSNPN and CDR2 SVGIG (reference sequence). Trimming left V 5 bases short and J 0 bases short, with 5 bases between. The CDR3 extends over 12 amino acids. The CDR3 protein is CAWAVAKNIQYF. CDR3 DNA sequence: TGTGCCTGGGCAGTAGCCAAAAACATTCAGTACTTC.

The chain joins TRBV3-1 (or the pseudogene TRBV3-2) to TRBJ1-3; D perhaps matches TRBD1 (5 bases). Germline V gene data show CDR1 as LGHDT and CDR2 as YNNKEL (reference sequence). The CDR3 is 16 residues long. V was shortened by 0 bases and J by 0 bases, with 9 bases between the two germline ends. In nucleotides, the CDR3 is TGTGCCAGCAGCCAAGAAGGGGTCCTCTCTGGAAACACCATATATTTT. Residues: CASSQEGVLSGNTIYF.

CDR3 protein: CASSLRGIGSTDTQYF. CDR3 coding DNA: TGTGCCAGCAGCTTAAGGGGGATAGGGAGCACAGATACGCAGTATTTT. This sequence joins TRBV7-2 and TRBJ2-3; maybe TRBD1 (6 bases). The CDR3 length is 16 residues. The V and J ends lost 2 bases and 0 bases respectively, with 12 bases between them. Germline lookup yields CDR1 SGHTA and CDR2 FQGNSA.

This clone was picked up a small number of times. The rearrangement links TRBV7-9 to TRBJ2-6; 9 nucleotides line up with TRBD2. The CDR3 length is 16 residues. The V gene's germline CDR1 is SEHNR and CDR2 FQNEAQ (reference sequence). V shed 5 bases and J 2 bases; nucleotides not matched to a gene: 4. The CDR3 here is CASSPGLAPGANVLTF. CDR3 DNA sequence: TGTGCCAGCAGCCCGGGACTAGCCCCTGGGGCCAACGTCCTGACTTTC.

A single count supports this clone. The same CDR3 can be traced to other DNA sequences in this sample. The chain uses TRBV30 and TRBJ2-1; D is perhaps TRBD2 (6 bases). V was pared by 2 bases and J by 11 bases, with 19 bases between. The V gene's germline CDR1 is GTSNPN and CDR2 SVGIG (reference sequence). The CDR3 is made up of 14 amino acids. Here the CDR3 reads CAWSIGPFSGQQFF. CDR3 sequence (DNA): TGTGCCTGGAGTATTGGACCTTTTAGCGGACAGCAGTTCTTC.

The rearrangement links TRBV2 to TRBJ2-4, with D possibly TRBD1 on 5 matching bases. This CDR3 is built from 14 residues. CDR1 is SNHLY, CDR2 FYNNEI, per germline. Trimming left V 5 bases short and J 3 bases short, with 11 bases between. This chain's CDR3 is CASSPQGYKNIQYF. DNA for the CDR3: TGTGCCAGCAGTCCGCAGGGTTACAAAAACATTCAGTACTTC. Based on the CDR3 plus reference TRBV2 and TRBJ2-4, the full variable domain is EPEVTQTPSHQVTQMGQEVILRCVPISNHLYFYWYRQILGQKVEFLVSFYNNEISEKSEIFDDQFSVERPDGSNFTLKIRSTKLEDSAMYFCASSPQGYKNIQYFGAGTRLSVL.

This chain joins TRBV7-9 and TRBJ1-4; TRBD1 matches at 10 bases. This CDR3 is built from 15 residues. The ends lost 0 bases at V and 10 bases at J; junction bases unmatched: 5. CDR1 and CDR2 from the germline V gene are SEHNR and FQNEAQ (reference sequence). The CDR3 DNA follows: TGTGCCAGCAGCTTAGCCGGGACAGGGGTTGGAAAACTGTTTTTT. Amino acid sequence: CASSLAGTGVGKLFF. The whole variable domain, remainder taken from reference TRBV7-9 and TRBJ1-4, is DTGVSQNPRHKITKRGQNVTFRCDPISEHNRLYWYRQTLGQGPEFLTYFQNEAQLEKSRLLSDRFSAERPKGSFSTLEIQRTEQGDSAMYLCASSLAGTGVGKLFFGSGTQLSVL.

The count of this clone is one. The rearrangement joins TRBV10-3 to TRBJ1-3, with TRBD1 matching 7 bases. CDR1 and CDR2 from the germline V gene are ENHRY and SYGVKD. CDR3 length: 15 residues. The V and J ends lost 3 bases and 2 bases, in that order; junction bases with no gene match: 4. The CDR3 is CAISDPTGTGNTIYF. The CDR3 DNA follows: TGTGCCATCAGTGACCCGACAGGGACTGGAAACACCATATATTTT.

This clone has only one observation. The chain employs TRBV19 and TRBJ2-7; 12 nucleotides line up with TRBD2. Germline trimming cut 5 bases from V and 6 bases from J; bases unmatched to any gene: 5. Germline V CDR1 and CDR2: LNHDA, SQIVND (reference sequence). This CDR3 contains 14 residues. As DNA, the CDR3 is TGTGCCAGTAGTCGGACTAGCGGGGTCAGCGAGCAGTACTTC. Its protein product is CASSRTSGVSEQYF.

V gene TRBV7-8 combines with J gene TRBJ1-1; 8 nucleotides line up with TRBD1. The trim removed 3 bases at V and 4 bases at J, leaving 10 bases unmatched. This CDR3 contains 16 residues. From germline, CDR1 is SGHVS and CDR2 FQNEAQ. CDR3 sequence (DNA): TGTGCCAGCAGCTTCAGGACAGGGCGTTCGAGCACTGAAGCTTTCTTT. Translation gives CASSFRTGRSSTEAFF.

The rearrangement joins TRBV5-1 to TRBJ2-1, with TRBD2 identical over 8 bases. The V gene's germline CDR1 is SGHRS and CDR2 YFSETQ. This CDR3 is 17 amino acids long. After removal of 4 bases from V and 2 bases from J, the junction contained 11 bases not matched to a gene. The CDR3 reads CASSLEAGLVTYNEQFF. The CDR3 DNA is TGCGCCAGCAGCCTTGAAGCGGGACTAGTTACCTACAATGAGCAGTTCTTC. Full variable domain (rest looked up from reference TRBV5-1 and TRBJ2-1): KAGVTQTPRYLIKTRGQQVTLSCSPISGHRSVSWYQQTPGQGLQFLFEYFSETQRNKGNFPGRFSGRQFSNSRSEMNVSTLELGDSALYLCASSLEAGLVTYNEQFFGPGTRLTVL.

The rearrangement joins TRBV7-2 to TRBJ2-3; TRBD1 is a possible D gene (8 bases). V gave up 7 bases and J gave up 1 base, with 18 bases separating them. The CDR3 has 16 residues. From germline, CDR1 is SGHTA and CDR2 FQGNSA. The chain's CDR3 is CASTRRGTGGTDTQYF. Written as DNA, the CDR3 is TGTGCCAGCACAAGGCGGGGGACAGGCGGCACAGATACGCAGTATTTT.

This chain connects TRBV19 to TRBJ2-1, with 10 bases identical to TRBD2. The trim removed 4 bases at V and 1 base at J, leaving 1 base unmatched. CDR3 size: 15 residues. Germline V gene data show CDR1 as LNHDA and CDR2 as SQIVND (reference sequence). CDR3 residues: CASSTSGSSYNEQFF. The CDR3 DNA reads TGTGCCAGTAGTACTAGCGGGAGTTCCTACAATGAGCAGTTCTTC.

V is TRBV30 and J is TRBJ1-4; D is uncertain. Trimming stripped 2 bases from V and 8 bases from J, with 12 bases between. CDR3 length equals 13 residues. Per the germline V gene, CDR1 is GTSNPN and CDR2 is SVGIG (reference sequence). DNA of the CDR3: TGTGCCTGGAGTCACCGATTGGGCGAAAAACTGTTTTTT. Translated: CAWSHRLGEKLFF.

The chain recombines TRBV7-3 with TRBJ2-2; TRBD1 matches 8 bases. Per the germline V gene, CDR1 is SGHTA and CDR2 is FQGTGA. The V and J ends lost 0 bases and 6 bases, in that order; junction bases with no gene match: 9. The CDR3 has 17 amino acids. In DNA form, the CDR3 reads TGTGCCAGCAGCTTAACTAAGGACAGGGCCCAGGCCGGGGAGCTGTTTTTT. Translated, it gives CASSLTKDRAQAGELFF.

The chain carries TRBV18 and TRBJ1-1; 7 bases map to TRBD1. There are 16 residues in the CDR3. CDR1 is KGHSH, CDR2 LQKENI, per germline. The ends lost 1 base at V and 0 bases at J; junction bases unmatched: 5. In DNA, the CDR3 is TGTGCCAGCTCACCACGTAAGGGACAGATGAACACTGAAGCTTTCTTT. Amino acids: CASSPRKGQMNTEAFF.

In this sample, this clone turned up once. The chain recombines TRBV7-9 with TRBJ2-2; D is possibly TRBD1 (5 bases). With 5 bases removed from V and 7 bases from J, the gap between germline ends came to 11 bases. Germline CDR1 SEHNR, CDR2 FQNEAQ (reference sequence). This CDR3 region has 13 residues. The CDR3, as DNA: TGTGCCAGCAGCCTCAGACAGAACGGGGAGCTGTTTTTT. Its translation is CASSLRQNGELFF.

The rearrangement joins TRBV12-3 or TRBV12-4 to TRBJ1-1; no firm D call. The CDR3 is 13 residues long. V lost 5 bases and J lost 3, with 10 bases in between. The CDR3 region has the DNA TGTGCCAGCAGTCTTCGACACGACACTGAAGCTTTCTTT. This codes for CASSLRHDTEAFF.

V is TRBV11-3 and J is TRBJ1-1; no clear D. Trimming shortened V by 1 base and J by 8 bases, and 5 bases separated the two germline ends. CDR1 and CDR2 (germline): SGHNT, YENEEA. CDR3 length equals 11 residues. Here the CDR3 DNA reads TGTGCCAGCAGCTTAGGCTACGAAGCTTTCTTT. It specifies CASSLGYEAFF.

The chain employs TRBV7-6 and TRBJ2-2, with D possibly matching TRBD1 (5 bases). This CDR3 is built from 14 residues. Germline V gene lookup returns CDR1 SGHVS and CDR2 FNYEAQ. Trimming pared 4 bases from V and 7 bases from J, leaving 13 bases between. The CDR3 here is CASSSRLDNGELFF. The CDR3, as DNA: TGTGCCAGCAGCTCGCGACTGGACAACGGGGAGCTGTTTTTT.

The V and J genes are TRBV10-2 and TRBJ1-2, with TRBD1 matching 8 bases. Per the germline V gene, CDR1 is WSHSY and CDR2 is SAAADI. The CDR3 covers 14 residues. V shed 7 bases, J shed 4 bases, and the junction held 8 bases outside the gene matches. The CDR3: CASKAGGSSYGYTF. The CDR3 nucleotides read TGCGCCAGCAAAGCAGGGGGCTCATCCTATGGCTACACCTTC.

With regard to this clone: This may arise from a read error, as a much more abundant clone is one base away. The chain is built from TRBV7-2 and TRBJ2-7; D is ambiguous. CDR3 size: 11 residues. Germline V gives CDR1 SGHTA, CDR2 FQGNSA. V lost 5 bases and J 3 bases, leaving 5 bases between the germline ends. DNA of the CDR3: TGTGCCAGCAGCACATACTACGAGCAGTACTTC. Its protein product is CASSTYYEQYF.

The chain has TRBV7-9 and TRBJ1-1, with a possible D match to TRBD1 (5 bases). The CDR3 spans 18 residues. The germline V and J ends were trimmed by 1 base and 5 bases, with 23 bases remaining between them. Germline loops: CDR1 SEHNR, CDR2 FQNEAQ (reference sequence). The CDR3 reads CASSLVGQGGQGRTEAFF. The CDR3 nucleotides are TGTGCCAGCAGCTTAGTAGGGCAGGGAGGTCAAGGAAGAACTGAAGCTTTCTTT.

The chain joins TRBV7-3 to TRBJ2-3; no clear D gene. Trimming pared 4 bases from V and 0 bases from J, leaving 2 bases between. CDR1 is SGHTA, CDR2 FQGTGA, per germline. The CDR3 extends over 12 amino acids. CDR3 sequence (DNA): TGTGCCAGCAGCTCGAGCACAGATACGCAGTATTTT. Translation: CASSSSTDTQYF.

The genes are TRBV7-9 and TRBJ2-5; the match to TRBD2 covers 8 bases. The J segment lost 0 bases and the V segment lost 5 bases, leaving 5 bases of the junction unmatched. Germline CDR1 and CDR2: SEHNR and FQNEAQ (reference sequence). The CDR3 loop spans 15 amino acids. In DNA form, the CDR3 reads TGTGCCAGCAGCCCCGGGAGGGACTACCAAGAGACCCAGTACTTC. Translating gives CASSPGRDYQETQYF.

The chain couples TRBV2 to TRBJ1-1; D is unclear. V was clipped by 2 bases and J by 6 bases, with 7 bases between them. This CDR3 contains 12 residues. The germline gives CDR1 SNHLY, CDR2 FYNNEI. The CDR3 DNA sequence: TGTGCCAGCAGTGAATGGAGCCCTGAAGCTTTCTTT. As protein: CASSEWSPEAFF.

This chain links TRBV24-1 with TRBJ2-3; 7 bases are shared with TRBD2. The V gene's germline CDR1 is KGHDR and CDR2 SFDVKD. V trimming: 0 bases; J trimming: 5 bases; junction bases outside the gene matches: 10. The CDR3 totals 17 residues. DNA for the CDR3: TGTGCCACCAGTGATTTGGCTAGCGGAAACGAGGTAGATACGCAGTATTTT. Translation gives CATSDLASGNEVDTQYF.

This clone was picked up one time. This sequence joins TRBV24-1 and TRBJ2-3; no firm D call. Trimming removed 4 bases at V and 4 bases at J, with 8 bases between. Per the germline V gene, CDR1 is KGHDR and CDR2 is SFDVKD. CDR3 length: 13 amino acids. DNA for the CDR3: TGTGCCACCAGTGACCCGGTGGCAGATACGCAGTATTTT. It encodes CATSDPVADTQYF.

This clone was observed once. The rearrangement uses TRBV20-1 and TRBJ2-5, with D unresolved. Trimming cost V 2 bases and J 5 bases, with 6 bases left between them. The V gene's germline CDR1 is DFQATT and CDR2 SNEGSKA (reference sequence). This CDR3 has 11 amino acids. The chain's CDR3 is CSARQRETQYF. CDR3 in DNA: TGCAGTGCTAGACAACGGGAGACCCAGTACTTC.

The chain is built from TRBV19 and TRBJ2-7; 9 nucleotides align to TRBD1. Germline V gene lookup returns CDR1 LNHDA and CDR2 SQIVND (reference sequence). This CDR3 comprises 12 residues. Unmatched junction bases numbered 7, after V lost 10 bases and J lost 6 bases. CDR3 loop: CAKQDRGTEQYV. The CDR3 DNA reads as TGTGCCAAGCAGGACAGGGGAACCGAGCAGTACGTC.

The rearrangement links TRBV30 to TRBJ2-1, with TRBD1 identical over 11 bases. Trimming removed 8 bases from V and 2 bases from J; junction bases left unmatched: 2. Germline loops: CDR1 GTSNPN, CDR2 SVGIG (reference sequence). The CDR3 has 13 amino acids. The CDR3 sequence is CARGQGAYNEQFF. Written as DNA, the CDR3 is TGTGCCAGGGGACAGGGGGCCTACAATGAGCAGTTCTTC.

J is TRBJ2-1 and V is TRBV6-5; the D gene is possibly TRBD1 (6 bases). Trimming removed 5 bases at V and 4 bases at J, with 9 bases between. In germline, CDR1 is MNHEY, CDR2 SVGAGI. This CDR3 comprises 13 residues. The CDR3 spells CASSRQEYNEQFF. CDR3 in DNA: TGTGCCAGCAGTCGACAGGAGTACAATGAGCAGTTCTTC.